One sample yielded the 8 T cell receptor beta chains listed below, sequenced in a study of T cell responses to AZD1222 COVID-19 vaccine. Only in-frame clones appear in the TCRdb table, and some are missing; sequencing was by immunoSEQ multiplex PCR. The table lists more than 150,000 clones, 90% of them singletons, with about 1.6% in the top ten. Specimen: peripheral blood, collected on day 0 of AZD1222 vaccination. The receptors were gathered from an adult in good health.

Worth noting for this clone: At one of its ends the junction is not consistent with the germline gene, which may arise from a read error. The chain is built from TRBV5-4 and TRBJ2-1; 8 bases align to TRBD2. Germline CDR1 is SGHNT and CDR2 is YYREEE (reference sequence). The CDR3 is 15 amino acids. The CDR3 protein is CASSFGGASYNEQFF. The CDR3 DNA reads TGCGCCAGCAGCTTCGGGGGGGCGTCCTACAATGAGCAGTTCTTC.

The chain has TRBV19 and TRBJ2-7; D unclear. This CDR3 is 14 amino acids long. The V and J ends lost 5 bases and 2 bases respectively, with 13 bases between them. From germline, CDR1 is LNHDA and CDR2 SQIVND (reference sequence). The CDR3 nucleotides are TGTGCCAGTAGTCCATTGGGCGACACCTACGAGCAGTACTTC. Protein sequence: CASSPLGDTYEQYF.

V and J are TRBV7-9 and TRBJ2-1; D possibly corresponds to TRBD2 (6 bases). Germline V gene data show CDR1 as SEHNR and CDR2 as FQNEAQ (reference sequence). Trimming pared 8 bases from V and 5 bases from J, leaving 16 bases between. The CDR3 contains 14 residues. In DNA form, the CDR3 reads TGTGCCAGCGCGCGGGATCTGCTAAACAATGAGCAGTTCTTC. This translates into CASARDLLNNEQFF.

This CDR3 reads CASSPEGVPYNSPLHF. CDR3 DNA sequence: TGTGCCAGCAGTCCCGAGGGGGTACCCTATAATTCACCCCTCCACTTT. The chain recombines TRBV27 with TRBJ1-6; a possible D gene is TRBD1 (6 bases). The germline CDR1 and CDR2 sequences are MNHEY and SMNVEV (reference sequence). V gave up 5 bases and J gave up 2 bases, with 13 bases separating them. This CDR3 is 16 amino acids long.

The J gene is TRBJ2-3, the V gene TRBV5-1, with 9 bases identical to TRBD2. CDR3 length: 15 amino acids. CDR1 and CDR2 (germline): SGHRS, YFSETQ. Trimming removed 5 bases from V and 0 bases from J; junction bases left unmatched: 4. CDR3 sequence reads: CASRLTSGSTDTQYF. In DNA, the CDR3 is TGCGCCAGCAGGCTTACTAGCGGGAGCACAGATACGCAGTATTTT.

The chain joins TRBV6-5 to TRBJ2-3, with D perhaps TRBD1 or TRBD2 (5 bases each). This CDR3 comprises 14 residues. Trimming cost V 2 bases and J 14 bases, with 20 bases left between them. Germline V gene lookup returns CDR1 MNHEY and CDR2 SVGAGI. CDR3 DNA sequence: TGTGCCAGCAGTTACGGGGCGGAGGAGTTAGAGCCGTATTTT. This encodes CASSYGAEELEPYF.

The chain uses TRBV5-1 and TRBJ2-5, with D possibly TRBD2 on 5 matching bases. This CDR3 region has 15 residues. Trimming removed 4 bases from V and 0 bases from J, with 13 bases in between. The V gene's germline CDR1 is SGHRS and CDR2 YFSETQ. This CDR3 is CASSRDGRYQETQYF. In DNA form, the CDR3 reads TGCGCCAGCAGCCGGGATGGCAGGTACCAAGAGACCCAGTACTTC.

The rearrangement joins TRBV6-5 to TRBJ1-2, with D possibly TRBD1 on 5 matching bases. The V gene's germline CDR1 is MNHEY and CDR2 SVGAGI. The CDR3 is 15 amino acids. V was shortened by 4 bases and J by 2 bases, with 14 bases between the two germline ends. CDR3 in DNA: TGTGCCAGCAGTTCAACGGGGGGGGTAAACTATGGCTACACCTTC. Translated, it gives CASSSTGGVNYGYTF.